This TCR beta chain is drawn from a study of blood T cell repertoires in COVID-19 (dated by TCRdb to 2019 to 2021). For the study in its entirety: Collaborator samples came from the United States, Italy and Spain and covered acute and convalescent phases of COVID-19. The prospective study material was composed of cDNA or gDNA derived from T cells, B-cell-depleted T cells, or PBMCs. The dataset comprised deeply sampled blood TCRbeta repertoires from subjects exposed to, actively infected with, or recovered from COVID-19. The repertoires were released in a freely available public database meant as a resource for research on the immune response to SARS-CoV-2. The samples were drawn from the first 160 participants of the ongoing ImmuneRACE study and from 1,254 subjects provided by 6 global collaborators. A de-identified subject ID, COVID-19 status, age in years and sex were almost always included in the sample metadata. Where available, HLA class I and class II types were obtained from metadata supplied by the sample provider rather than from assay-based typing. Here is what the overall study found, with its caveats: How much clinical and demographic metadata was included differed by source and by participant, and the metadata was provided uncurated.

TCRbeta CDR3 regions were amplified from genomic DNA by means of the immunoSEQ Assay, a bias-controlled multiplex PCR. In the original analysis: The number of nucleated cells in each sample was estimated from the amplification of reference gene primers within the assay. To quantify the absolute abundance of each unique TCRbeta CDR3 rearrangement, sequence reads were collapsed and filtered. For each sample, productive Simpson clonality was calculated by taking the square root of Simpson's diversity index across productive rearrangements. The immuneACCESS repertoire file appears here via TCRdb, limited to in-frame rearrangements. These files lack a portion of the clones; in checked studies, under half of the deficit traces to unresolved V genes, and the cause of the others is not known. That table supplies the V and J calls and clone size; D and trimming were determined from the DNA. The sample table contains over 300,000 clones; only one count was recorded for roughly 85% of them. About 6% of the sample comes from the top ten.

V ends up 5 bases short and J 0 bases short, with an unmatched junction base count of 9. Taken from cysteine to phenylalanine, the CDR3 has 18 residues. The kept DNA is CDR3 alone, 54 bases in frame from the first base. In the germline V gene, CDR1 corresponds to SGHVS and CDR2 to FQNEAQ. Participants in the prospective study were enrolled through a virtual design, were aged about 18 to 90 years, and lived in fewer than 30 United States geographic areas. To assign participants to cohorts, the prospective study relied on clinical history that participants themselves reported in a screening survey and a study questionnaire. ImmuneRACE Cohort 3 recovered participants were defined by two consecutive negative NP/OP PCR tests, healthcare professional clearance, or symptom resolution. In the prospective study, whole blood, serum and a nasopharyngeal or oropharyngeal swab were collected from each participant by mobile phlebotomists. Prospective study participants could optionally give additional blood draws and questionnaires over a roughly 2-month period. Before DNA extraction, prospective study blood samples were shipped either frozen or at room temperature.

Regarding this clone: Its antigen remains unidentified. Nothing much larger sits one base from this clone, and base qualities are not available.

The TCR sequence derives from a woman in her 30s who had recovered from COVID-19. The sequenced material came from PBMCs or T cells enriched from blood (not recorded which). The sequence links TRBV7-8 to TRBJ2-2; TRBD2 matches 10 bases in the middle. The CDR3 has the sequence CASSTRGLAAANTGELFF. The bases read TGTGCCAGCAGCACAAGAGGACTAGCGGCAGCGAACACCGGGGAGCTGTTTTTT.